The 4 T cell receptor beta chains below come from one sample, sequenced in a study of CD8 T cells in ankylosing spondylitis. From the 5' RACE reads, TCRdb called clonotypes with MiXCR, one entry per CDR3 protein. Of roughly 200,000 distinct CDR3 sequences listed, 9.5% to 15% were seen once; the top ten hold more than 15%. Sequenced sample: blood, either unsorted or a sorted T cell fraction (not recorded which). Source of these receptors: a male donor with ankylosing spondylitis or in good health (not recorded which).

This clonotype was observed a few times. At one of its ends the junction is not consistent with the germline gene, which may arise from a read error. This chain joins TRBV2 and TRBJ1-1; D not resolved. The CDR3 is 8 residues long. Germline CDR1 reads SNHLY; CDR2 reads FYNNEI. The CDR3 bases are TGTGCCAGCAGTGAAGGAGTCTTT. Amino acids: CASSEGVF.

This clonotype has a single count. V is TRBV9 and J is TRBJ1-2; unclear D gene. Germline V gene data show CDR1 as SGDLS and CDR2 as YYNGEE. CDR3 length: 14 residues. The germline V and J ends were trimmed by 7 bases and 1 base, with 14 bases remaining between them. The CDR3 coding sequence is TGTGCCAGCTCCCTTCTCCAGCTTAACTATGGCTACACCTTC. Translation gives CASSLLQLNYGYTF.

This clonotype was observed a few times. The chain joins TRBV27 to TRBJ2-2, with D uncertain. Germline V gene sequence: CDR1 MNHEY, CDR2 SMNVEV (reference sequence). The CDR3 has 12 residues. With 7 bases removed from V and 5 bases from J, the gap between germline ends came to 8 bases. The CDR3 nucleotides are TGTGCCAGCACGACCGATACCGGGGAGCTGTTTTTT. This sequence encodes CASTTDTGELFF.

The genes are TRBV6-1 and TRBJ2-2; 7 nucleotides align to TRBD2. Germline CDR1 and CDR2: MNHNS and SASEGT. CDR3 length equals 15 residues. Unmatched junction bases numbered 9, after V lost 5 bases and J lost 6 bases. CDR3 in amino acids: CASSQGEGVPGELFF. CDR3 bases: TGTGCCAGCAGTCAAGGGGAGGGAGTACCCGGGGAGCTGTTTTTT.